Sequencing of this TCR beta chain was carried out in a study of prognosis after radiotherapy for stage I lung cancer. CDR1 and CDR2 (germline): DFQATT, SNEGSKA (reference sequence). V dropped 4 bases and J dropped 4; count of bases not matched to a gene: 7. This CDR3 region has 14 residues. This clonotype occurred many times. Genomic DNA was the source, and TCR beta CDR3 was amplified from it by two-round multiplex PCR. Gene-specific primers for each TRBV and TRBJ gene drove first-round PCR. Universal primers were used in the second round of PCR. TCRdb re-called the multiplex PCR reads with MiXCR, one entry per CDR3 protein. This sample has some 27,000 distinct CDR3 sequences, with less than 35% found just once.

The chain links TRBV20-1 to TRBJ2-3; the match to TRBD2 covers 8 bases. The TCR comes from a donor older than 45 with non-small cell lung cancer. This specimen was PBMCs, taken before or after stereotactic body radiation therapy (not recorded which). The CDR3 DNA reads TGCAGTGCTACTCCCCTAGCGGGTTCAGATACGCAGTATTTT. Protein: CSATPLAGSDTQYF.